The rows below give T cell receptor beta chains drawn from one sample of a study of blood T cell repertoires in COVID-19. Profiled with immunoSEQ multiplex PCR; TCRdb holds only in-frame clones, not every one. The profile shows approximately 460,000 clones, nearly 90% of them singletons. Sequencing used peripheral blood. The receptors were gathered from a man between 18 and 29 years old with COVID-19, enrolled during active disease. Each CDR3 is given without its conserved first and last residue. Each record gives: CDR3 protein, J gene, V gene.

ASRAQGWNTEAF	TRBJ1-1	TRBV25-1
ASSEEQSYEQY	TRBJ2-7	TRBV2
ASSRSATQETQY	TRBJ2-5	TRBV3-1/TRBV3-2
ASSNGTGSYQETQY	TRBJ2-5	TRBV5-1
ASSNDRGETQY	TRBJ2-5	TRBV2
ASSTSVSAGVYSNQPQH	TRBJ1-5	TRBV2
ASSEGLGQGSGGYT	TRBJ1-2	TRBV2
ASSVPQGSLHEQY	TRBJ2-7	TRBV19
ASSLSFPSGGAGETQY	TRBJ2-5	TRBV7-9
ASTLTSGSIVDTQY	TRBJ2-3	TRBV2
SVEDWGRLRNTEAF	TRBJ1-1	TRBV29-1
ASSSLGTGVSYNEQF	TRBJ2-1	TRBV11-2
ASSAGQGYGYT	TRBJ1-2	TRBV6-4
ASSLLRINNEQF	TRBJ2-1	TRBV28
ASSQVSLAGADTQY	TRBJ2-3	TRBV4-1
ATSDLGQQDNEQF	TRBJ2-1	TRBV24-1
ASSLGAGALETQY	TRBJ2-5	TRBV13
ASRSLGQGRAQPQH	TRBJ1-5	TRBV3-1/TRBV3-2
ASSSSLTEAF	TRBJ1-1	TRBV11-2
ASSQGTGGSRWTGELF	TRBJ2-2	TRBV4-1
ASYSDRGLEQY	TRBJ2-7	TRBV25-1
AWSVRGRPSSYNEQF	TRBJ2-1	TRBV30
ASSPPNRDSFEAF	TRBJ1-1	TRBV18
ASSLMSSYEQY	TRBJ2-7	TRBV5-8
ASSSGGGGSYEQY	TRBJ2-7	TRBV7-6
ASSHQGGDGNTIY	TRBJ1-3	TRBV5-1
ASSLTSGSSTDTQY	TRBJ2-3	TRBV3-1/TRBV3-2
ASSFGGGEAF	TRBJ1-1	TRBV27
ASSQQGTGNTIY	TRBJ1-3	TRBV2
SYTGGSYEQY	TRBJ2-7	TRBV29-1
ASRRPNTEAF	TRBJ1-1	TRBV6-5
ASSDQRSSYNEQF	TRBJ2-1	TRBV25-1
ASSLRRDEQF	TRBJ2-1	TRBV27
SVDRELDEQF	TRBJ2-1	TRBV29-1
ASSQVLLAGAQY	TRBJ2-5	TRBV3-1/TRBV3-2
ASSLARVENEAF	TRBJ1-1	TRBV5-6
ASSLATGTRTAYGYT	TRBJ1-2	TRBV7-2
ASSQGYRGSPLH	TRBJ1-6	TRBV3-1/TRBV3-2
ASSRTSGRLAYEQY	TRBJ2-7	TRBV11-2
ASSQEGGSPYT	TRBJ1-2	TRBV3-1/TRBV3-2
ASSLVQGLANKQF	TRBJ2-1	TRBV11-2
ASSYQGDGYT	TRBJ1-2	TRBV6-5
ASSFFGPGGDEQY	TRBJ2-7	TRBV5-5
ASSPAGNTEAF	TRBJ1-1	TRBV5-1
ASSPPGLAWETQY	TRBJ2-5	TRBV18
ASRVGWGEAF	TRBJ1-1	TRBV2
ASSPGGRGGLETQY	TRBJ2-5	TRBV9
ASSIISGTGEGYT	TRBJ1-2	TRBV19
AILTSSNEQF	TRBJ2-1	TRBV10-3
ASSISGYVYNEQF	TRBJ2-1	TRBV11-2
ASSDSLGAYYGYT	TRBJ1-2	TRBV6-4
ASSSPQGIPQETQY	TRBJ2-5	TRBV6-5
SGTGGTGELF	TRBJ2-2	TRBV29-1